This T cell receptor beta chain was retrieved from a study of blood T cell repertoires in COVID-19. Study summary: The samples span acute and convalescent COVID-19 from the United States, Italy and Spain. Sources were T cells, B-cell-depleted T cells, or PBMCs; the material itself was cDNA or gDNA.

As originally analysed: Reference gene primer amplification gave nucleated cell count estimates. The data were produced by immunoSEQ multiplex PCR, yet TCRdb's version contains in-frame clones alone and is incomplete. D and trimming come from the DNA, and the V and J calls and clone size come from that table. Altogether roughly 250,000 clones are present, roughly 84% being singletons, with the ten largest covering less than 2%. Germline CDR1 is MDHEN and CDR2 is SYDVKM. The CDR3 has 14 residues. V was shortened by 2 bases and J by 5 bases, with 7 bases between the two germline ends. This sequence was found in a woman aged 40 to 49 who had recovered from COVID-19. Sequenced sample: peripheral blood. The chain couples TRBV28 to TRBJ1-6, with D tentatively TRBD1 (5 bases). The CDR3 coding sequence is TGTGCCAGCAGTTTAGCGGGGGATAATTCACCCCTCCACTTT. Encoded protein: CASSLAGDNSPLHF. The entire variable domain, with the rest obtained from reference TRBV28 and TRBJ1-6, is as follows: DVKVTQSSRYLVKRTGEKVFLECVQDMDHENMFWYRQDPGLGLRLIYFSYDVKMKEKGDIPEGYSVSREKKERFSLILESASTNQTSMYLCASSLAGDNSPLHFGNGTRLTVT.